This TCR beta chain derives from a study of shared clonotypes between healthy human individuals. About this clone: Its antigen remains unidentified.

Study-wide results and limits: Sequencing of the sorted subsets was shown by rarefaction to be incomplete despite large depth. In general, naive subsets displayed greater estimated richness than memory subsets did. Shared clonotypes across all four donors exceeded non-shared ones in generation probability.

The CDR3 consists of 16 residues. V gave up 1 base and J gave up 2 bases, with 13 bases separating them. CDR1 is MDHEN and CDR2 is SYDVKM in the germline V gene. Clones were read by immunoSEQ multiplex PCR, and TCRdb kept only the in-frame ones, dropping some. Found here are about 2.4 million clones, 93% of them singletons; the top ten hold around 0.4%. Sequenced material: naive CD4+ T cells from PBMCs. Indicated subset: CD45RA+ positively selected. This rearrangement joins TRBV28 to TRBJ2-3, with D unclear. This receptor was taken from a man younger than 30 in good health. Some clones in this sample may be carry-over from other donors' samples. CDR3 in DNA: TGTGCCAGCAGTTTATCCCCACCACCAATCACAGATACGCAGTATTTT. It specifies CASSLSPPPITDTQYF.